This T cell receptor (beta chain) is from a study of type 1 and type 2 diabetes patients. Points from the study as a whole: With limited T2D and control samples, some T1D-only expanded clones may not be T1D-specific. Type 2 diabetes patients had few highly-expanded CD4+ clones, median one.

CDR1 is SGHNT and CDR2 is YENEEA in the germline V gene. CDR3 length: 15 residues. Trimming at V came to 5 bases and at J to 1 base, leaving 2 bases not matched to a gene. Concerning this clonotype: Antigen: not known.

The PCR template was genomic DNA. Amplification of the beta chain CDR3 used 30 forward and 13 reverse multiplex primers. In TCRdb, the multiplex PCR reads were re-called with MiXCR into one record per CDR3 protein. The table has more than 250,000 distinct CDR3 sequences, roughly 44% seen once. This chain uses TRBV11-3 with TRBJ2-5; TRBD2 aligns across 12 bases. Specimen: peripheral blood mononuclear cells (PBMCs). The receptor was derived from a man aged 18 to 29 with type 2 diabetes. The chain's CDR3 is CASSPTSGSQETQYF. DNA of the CDR3: TGTGCCAGCAGCCCGACTAGCGGGAGCCAAGAGACCCAGTACTTC.